Here is one T cell receptor beta chain with its context. Its target is not known. Deletions cut 0 bases from V and 0 bases from J, with 18 bases between. The CDR3 is made up of 19 amino acids. Looked up from germline, CDR1 is MDHEN and CDR2 is SYDVKM. This record belongs to a study of T cell repertoires in cytomegalovirus infection. Overall study context: Used in the study were CMV epitopes, some recently identified and HLA-C-restricted, others well-studied and HLA-B-restricted. CMV infection and matching HLA type were both indicated by public TCR beta signatures.

TCRdb redid the calling of the reads with MiXCR, one entry per CDR3 protein. The sample shows fewer than 650,000 distinct CDR3 sequences, approximately 40% of them seen only once. The gene calls are TRBV28 and TRBJ1-5; D gene ambiguous. The input for sequencing was cultured PBMCs, taken from culture after CMV antigen stimulation. This receptor was obtained from a human donor in good health (CMV status not recorded). Some clones in this sample may be carry-over from other donors' samples. The CDR3 spells CASSLWGGQYKDSNQPQHF. In DNA, the CDR3 is TGTGCCAGCAGTTTATGGGGCGGGCAGTACAAGGATAGCAATCAGCCCCAGCATTTT.